The 20 T cell receptor beta chains given below trace back to one sample, sequenced in a study of cytomegalovirus exposure and HLA in healthy donors. 60 Vbeta and 13 Jbeta primers were used in PCR. TCRdb's copy holds only in-frame clones and misses some; the assay was immunoSEQ multiplex PCR. The sample includes 150,000 to 200,000 clones, roughly 86% of them seen just once. The sample consisted of PBMCs. The receptors were gathered from a woman between 18 and 29 years old in good health and CMV-seronegative.

This clone was recorded a few times. V is TRBV30 and J is TRBJ1-5; unclear D gene. This CDR3 has 13 residues. CDR1 is GTSNPN, CDR2 SVGIG, per germline (reference sequence). V gave up 3 bases and J gave up 3 bases, with 9 bases separating them. The CDR3 DNA reads TGTGCCTGGAGCAGGTGGGTCAATCAGCCCCAGCATTTT. It yields the protein CAWSRWVNQPQHF.

V usage is TRBV11-2 and J usage is TRBJ2-1; 9 bases are a match to TRBD2. Germline trimming cut 0 bases from V and 3 bases from J; bases unmatched to any gene: 3. CDR3 size: 16 residues. The germline CDR1 and CDR2 sequences are SGHAT and FQNNGV. CDR3 residues: CASSLDTSGFYNEQFF. The CDR3 DNA follows: TGTGCCAGCAGCTTAGATACTAGCGGGTTCTACAATGAGCAGTTCTTC.

V gene TRBV9 combines with J gene TRBJ2-2, with D perhaps matching TRBD1 (5 bases). CDR3 size: 16 residues. Germline V gene sequence: CDR1 SGDLS, CDR2 YYNGEE. Deletions cut 3 bases from V and 5 bases from J, with 17 bases between. The CDR3 loop is CASSEGSFLETGELFF. CDR3 DNA: TGTGCCAGCAGCGAGGGGTCGTTCCTCGAAACCGGGGAGCTGTTTTTT.

The chain employs TRBV19 and TRBJ1-6; possible D gene TRBD1, 5 bases. The V end lost 2 bases, the J end lost 7 bases, and 12 bases lay between the germline ends. CDR3 length: 15 residues. Germline assignment: CDR1 LNHDA and CDR2 SQIVND (reference sequence). The CDR3 DNA follows: TGTGCCAGTAGTATATTTGTCGGGGGAAATTCACCCCTCCACTTT. It translates to CASSIFVGGNSPLHF.

The genes are TRBV6-5 and TRBJ2-1; 9 bases fit TRBD1. CDR1 and CDR2 from the germline V gene are MNHEY and SVGAGI. The CDR3 has 13 amino acids. For the CDR3, the DNA is TGTGCTACCCGGGGACAGGGTTACAATGAGCAGTTCTTC. Its translation is CATRGQGYNEQFF.

The chain has TRBV11-3 and TRBJ2-7, with 11 bases lining up with TRBD2. This CDR3 contains 17 residues. J was trimmed by 0 bases and V by 4 bases; bases with no gene match: 8. Germline assignment: CDR1 SGHNT and CDR2 YENEEA. CDR3 loop: CASSSKGTSGPSYEQYF. In DNA, the CDR3 is TGTGCCAGCAGCTCAAAGGGGACTAGCGGTCCCTCCTACGAGCAGTACTTC.

This clone was observed a single time. This chain joins TRBV5-4 and TRBJ2-3; TRBD1 aligns across 8 bases. The CDR3 consists of 14 residues. The germline gives CDR1 SGHNT, CDR2 YYREEE (reference sequence). V shed 4 bases and J 5 bases; nucleotides not matched to a gene: 6. CDR3 DNA: TGTGCCAGCAGCCGAGGACAGGGCCGAGATACGCAGTATTTT. Protein sequence: CASSRGQGRDTQYF.

The J gene is TRBJ2-1, the V gene TRBV7-8; 12 nucleotides agree with TRBD1. There are 15 residues in the CDR3. The junction had 6 bases not matched to a gene; V was cut back by 2 bases and J by 10 bases. CDR1 and CDR2 (germline): SGHVS, FQNEAQ. The CDR3 sequence: CASSLTGQGAGEQFF. CDR3 coding DNA: TGTGCCAGCAGCTTAACGGGACAGGGGGCCGGGGAGCAGTTCTTC. The whole variable domain, filled in from reference TRBV7-8 and TRBJ2-1, reads GAGVSQSPRYKVAKRGQDVALRCDPISGHVSLFWYQQALGQGPEFLTYFQNEAQLDKSGLPSDRFFAERPEGSVSTLKIQRTQQEDSAVYLCASSLTGQGAGEQFFGPGTRLTVL.

V gene TRBV5-4 combines with J gene TRBJ2-5; possible D gene TRBD1, 7 bases. V was pared by 3 bases and J by 1 base, with 10 bases between. The CDR3 extends over 14 amino acids. The V gene's germline CDR1 is SGHNT and CDR2 YYREEE (reference sequence). Written as DNA, the CDR3 is TGTGCCAGCAGCTGGCAGGGGGGCCAAGAGACCCAGTACTTC. Protein product: CASSWQGGQETQYF.

V gene TRBV4-3 combines with J gene TRBJ2-1, with TRBD2 matching over 8 bases. From germline, CDR1 is LGHNA and CDR2 YSLEER. The V segment lost 0 bases and the J segment 3 bases; nucleotides outside the gene matches: 4. This CDR3 is 16 amino acids long. The CDR3 protein is CASSQDKSGSYNEQFF. In nucleotides, the CDR3 is TGCGCCAGCAGCCAAGATAAAAGCGGGAGCTACAATGAGCAGTTCTTC.

The chain links TRBV11-3 to TRBJ2-1, with a tentative D call TRBD1 (6 bases). The CDR3 length is 14 residues. Trimming stripped 5 bases from V and 7 bases from J, with 15 bases between. CDR1 is SGHNT, CDR2 YENEEA, per germline. For the CDR3, the DNA is TGTGCCAGCAGCCCGCAAGGGGGTTTGAATGAGCAGTTCTTC. It codes for CASSPQGGLNEQFF.

The V call is TRBV4-1, the J call TRBJ1-2; 7 bases fit TRBD1. The CDR3 runs to 16 residues. The ends lost 1 base at V and 7 bases at J; junction bases unmatched: 12. Germline V lookup: CDR1 MGHRA, CDR2 YSYEKL. The CDR3 nucleotides are TGCGCCAGCAGCCAAGGCCGTGACAGGGAGGCCTTTGGCTACACCTTC. It codes for CASSQGRDREAFGYTF.

This chain connects TRBV5-1 to TRBJ1-1, with no clear D. This CDR3 contains 13 residues. Trimming removed 4 bases from V and 6 bases from J, with 13 bases in between. Germline-derived CDR1 and CDR2 are SGHRS and YFSETQ. CDR3 sequence (DNA): TGCGCCAGCAGCATTGGTAGTTGGTCTGAAGCTTTCTTT. Its translation: CASSIGSWSEAFF.

V is TRBV7-9 and J is TRBJ1-1, with D possibly being TRBD1 (6 bases). Germline CDR1 is SEHNR and CDR2 is FQNEAQ (reference sequence). The V gene lost 0 bases and the J gene lost 0 bases, with 14 bases spanning the gap. CDR3 length equals 17 residues. DNA of the CDR3: TGTGCCAGCAGCTTAGCCCTCCAGGGGAAGATGAACACTGAAGCTTTCTTT. It encodes CASSLALQGKMNTEAFF.

The rearrangement joins TRBV30 to TRBJ2-2; 9 positions match TRBD1. In germline, CDR1 is GTSNPN, CDR2 SVGIG (reference sequence). The CDR3 has 14 residues. The junction had 1 base not matched to a gene; V was cut back by 5 bases and J by 0 bases. The CDR3, as DNA: TGTGCCTGGGACAGGGGGGCGAACACCGGGGAGCTGTTTTTT. It is translated as CAWDRGANTGELFF.

This CDR3 reads CASIADSYSGNTIYF. DNA for the CDR3: TGTGCCAGCATCGCCGACAGCTACTCTGGAAACACCATATATTTT. This chain uses TRBV27 with TRBJ1-3; the D gene is possibly TRBD1 (5 bases). Germline V CDR1 and CDR2: MNHEY, SMNVEV (reference sequence). The CDR3 consists of 15 residues. Trimming left V 7 bases short and J 0 bases short, with 13 bases between.

The gene calls are TRBV7-9 and TRBJ2-7; TRBD1 matches 8 bases. The CDR3 is 14 residues long. V trimming: 5 bases; J trimming: 1 base; junction bases outside the gene matches: 4. CDR1 is SEHNR, CDR2 FQNEAQ, per germline (reference sequence). CDR3 in amino acids: CASSPRTGSYEQYF. CDR3 sequence (DNA): TGTGCCAGCAGCCCGAGGACAGGGTCCTACGAGCAGTACTTC.

This rearrangement joins TRBV6-5 to TRBJ1-6, with D possibly being TRBD1 (5 bases). The V gene lost 0 bases and the J gene lost 7 bases, with 13 bases spanning the gap. Germline CDR1 is MNHEY and CDR2 is SVGAGI. The CDR3 is 16 residues long. The CDR3 DNA sequence: TGTGCCAGCAGTTACTCGACGTTTGGGGGGAATTCACCCCTCCACTTT. Encoded protein: CASSYSTFGGNSPLHF.

This chain links TRBV5-4 with TRBJ2-3; 9 positions agree with TRBD2. There are 14 residues in the CDR3. Germline V lookup: CDR1 SGHNT, CDR2 YYREEE (reference sequence). With 6 bases clipped from V and 6 bases from J, the junction kept 8 bases outside the gene matches. CDR3: CASTSIAGDDTQYF. The CDR3 coding sequence is TGTGCCAGCACAAGTATAGCGGGAGACGATACGCAGTATTTT. The variable domain in full, with the rest retrieved from reference TRBV5-4 and TRBJ2-3, is ETGVTQSPTHLIKTRGQQVTLRCSSQSGHNTVSWYQQALGQGPQFIFQYYREEENGRGNFPPRFSGLQFPNYSSELNVNALELDDSALYLCASTSIAGDDTQYFGPGTRLTVL.

The chain links TRBV28 to TRBJ1-4; TRBD1 agrees at 8 bases. J was trimmed by 4 bases and V by 6 bases; bases with no gene match: 7. The CDR3 is 15 amino acids. The germline V gene encodes CDR1 MDHEN and CDR2 SYDVKM. The CDR3: CASSPTGDHNEKLFF. The CDR3 bases are TGTGCCAGCAGCCCGACAGGGGACCATAATGAAAAACTGTTTTTT.